This is a list of T cell receptor beta chains from one sample in a study of shared clonotypes between healthy human individuals. TCRdb's copy holds only in-frame clones and misses some; the assay was immunoSEQ multiplex PCR. This table has fewer than 600,000 clones, 75% to 85% appearing once. The sample was PBMCs. Receptor source: a middle-aged woman in good health. Some clones in this sample may be carry-over from other donors' samples. Each CDR3 is given with its conserved first and last residue. D genes are given only for firm matches.

TRBJ1-1	NA	TRBV10-1	CASSEQRTAEAFF
NA	TRBD2	TRBV6-6	CASSSTSGSSHEQYF
TRBJ2-7	TRBD1	TRBV18	CASSPGGQGAYEQYF
TRBJ2-7	NA	TRBV5-4	CASSHNVETAYEQYF
TRBJ2-7	TRBD2	TRBV11-2	CASSSIGLASSYEQYF
TRBJ1-1	NA	TRBV2	CASSNNRDTEAFF
TRBJ1-3	NA	TRBV9	CASSADAVRNTIYF
TRBJ1-5	NA	TRBV28	CASSLFPGGSQPQHF
TRBJ1-4	NA	TRBV28	CASSSTFGTSTNEKLFF
TRBJ1-1	NA	TRBV4-1	CASSQRQIHKGAFF
TRBJ2-7	NA	TRBV6-6	CASREEGASSYEQYF
TRBJ2-5	NA	TRBV30	CAWSVRVEQYF
TRBJ2-5	TRBD2	TRBV19	CASSPTSGGETQYF
TRBJ2-2	NA	TRBV7-3	CASSLTAAGELFF
TRBJ1-2	NA	TRBV14	CASSQVGYGYTF
TRBJ2-1	NA	TRBV21-1	CASSGRQFLKSYNEQFF
TRBJ1-1	NA	TRBV28	CASSLTRGATEAFF
TRBJ2-5	NA	TRBV14	CASSQQRGAGETQYF
TRBJ2-7	TRBD1	TRBV27	CASSLHWDSITYEQYF
TRBJ1-6	NA	TRBV2	CASLYTYNSPLHF